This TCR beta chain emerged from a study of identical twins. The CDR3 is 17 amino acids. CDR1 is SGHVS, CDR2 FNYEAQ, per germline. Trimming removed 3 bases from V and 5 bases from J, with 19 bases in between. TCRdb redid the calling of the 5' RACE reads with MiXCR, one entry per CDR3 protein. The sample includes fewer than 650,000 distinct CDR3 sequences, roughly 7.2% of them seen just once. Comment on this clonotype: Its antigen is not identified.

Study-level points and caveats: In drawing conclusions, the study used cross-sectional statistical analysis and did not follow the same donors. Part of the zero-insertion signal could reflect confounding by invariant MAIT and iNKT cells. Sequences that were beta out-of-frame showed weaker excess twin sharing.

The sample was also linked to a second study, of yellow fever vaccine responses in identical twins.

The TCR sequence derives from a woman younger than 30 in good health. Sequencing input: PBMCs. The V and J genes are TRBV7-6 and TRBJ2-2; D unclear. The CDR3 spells CASSLAVGQVMTGELFF. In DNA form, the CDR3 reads TGTGCCAGCAGCTTGGCCGTTGGTCAGGTGATGACCGGGGAGCTGTTTTTT.